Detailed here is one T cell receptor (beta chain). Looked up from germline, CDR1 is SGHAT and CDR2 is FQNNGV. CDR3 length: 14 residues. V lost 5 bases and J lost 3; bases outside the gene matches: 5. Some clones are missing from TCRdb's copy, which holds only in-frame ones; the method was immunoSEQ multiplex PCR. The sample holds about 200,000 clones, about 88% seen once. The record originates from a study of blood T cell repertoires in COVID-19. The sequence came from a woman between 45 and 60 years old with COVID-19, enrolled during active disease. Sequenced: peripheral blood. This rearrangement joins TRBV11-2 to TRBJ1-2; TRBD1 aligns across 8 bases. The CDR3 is CASSPSGGYYGYTF. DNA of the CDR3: TGTGCCAGCAGCCCCTCAGGGGGCTACTATGGCTACACCTTC.